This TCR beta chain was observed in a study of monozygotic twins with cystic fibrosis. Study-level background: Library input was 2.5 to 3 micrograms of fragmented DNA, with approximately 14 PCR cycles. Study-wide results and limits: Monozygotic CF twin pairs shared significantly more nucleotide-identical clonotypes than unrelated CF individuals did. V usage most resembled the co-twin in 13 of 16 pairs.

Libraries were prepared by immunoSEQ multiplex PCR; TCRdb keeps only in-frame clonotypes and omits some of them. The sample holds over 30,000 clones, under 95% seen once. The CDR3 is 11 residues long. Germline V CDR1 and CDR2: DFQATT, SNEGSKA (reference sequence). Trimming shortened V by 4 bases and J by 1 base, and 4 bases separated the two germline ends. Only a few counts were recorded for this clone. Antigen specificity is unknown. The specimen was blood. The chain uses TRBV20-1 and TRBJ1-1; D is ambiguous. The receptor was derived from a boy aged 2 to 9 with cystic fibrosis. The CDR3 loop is CSATENTEAFF. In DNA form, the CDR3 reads TGCAGTGCTACAGAGAACACTGAAGCTTTCTTT.